These 16 T cell receptor beta chains share one sample of origin, sequenced in a study of shared clonotypes between healthy human individuals. Profiling relied on immunoSEQ multiplex PCR, and the TCRdb table lists in-frame clones only, not all of them. In the table there are over a million clones, about 75% of which are singletons. Specimen: memory CD4+ T cells sorted from blood. This sample's subset: CD45RA-negative fraction. The receptor set was obtained from a man in his late teens or twenties in good health.

This CDR3 is CASSQEGGSYYEQYF. CDR3 in DNA: TGCGCCAGCAGCCAAGAAGGTGGCAGTTACTACGAGCAGTACTTC. The chain joins TRBV4-1 to TRBJ2-7, with unresolved D. CDR1 and CDR2 (germline): MGHRA, YSYEKL. V was pared by 0 bases and J by 3 bases, with 12 bases between. This CDR3 is 15 amino acids long.

The CDR3 protein is CASSPTAGFDTGELFF. For the CDR3, the DNA is TGCGCCAGCAGCCCGACGGCGGGGTTCGACACCGGGGAGCTGTTTTTT. This chain uses TRBV4-3 with TRBJ2-2; the D gene is possibly TRBD2 (6 bases). Trimming cost V 4 bases and J 3 bases, with 15 bases left between them. The CDR3 covers 16 residues. CDR1 is LGHNA, CDR2 YSLEER, per germline.

The J gene is TRBJ2-7, the V gene TRBV27, with no clear D. Trimming took 3 bases from V and 2 from J, leaving 2 bases between them. This CDR3 comprises 11 residues. From germline, CDR1 is MNHEY and CDR2 SMNVEV (reference sequence). The CDR3: CASSFAYEQYF. The CDR3 coding sequence is TGTGCCAGCAGTTTTGCCTACGAGCAGTACTTC.

The rearrangement links TRBV7-2 to TRBJ2-5; no firm D call. The CDR3 is 14 residues long. The V gene lost 1 base and the J gene lost 2 bases, with 8 bases spanning the gap. CDR1 and CDR2 from the germline V gene are SGHTA and FQGNSA. In nucleotides, the CDR3 is TGTGCCAGCAGCTTAGGTAAGCGACAAGAGACCCAGTACTTC. Residues: CASSLGKRQETQYF.

This chain joins TRBV10-3 and TRBJ2-1, with D possibly matching TRBD2 (6 bases). Trimming pared 7 bases from V and 3 bases from J, leaving 16 bases between. The germline CDR1 and CDR2 sequences are ENHRY and SYGVKD. The CDR3 covers 15 residues. The DNA for the CDR3 is TGTGCCATCAACCAGGGAGGACCCTACTACAATGAGCAGTTCTTC. It encodes CAINQGGPYYNEQFF.

This chain connects TRBV2 to TRBJ2-3, with D possibly matching TRBD2 (5 bases). The CDR3 sequence is 12 residues long. CDR1 is SNHLY and CDR2 is FYNNEI in the germline V gene. V lost 1 base and J 8 bases, leaving 7 bases between the germline ends. The chain's CDR3 is CASSEDRGTQYF. CDR3 coding DNA: TGTGCCAGCAGTGAAGATCGGGGTACGCAGTATTTT.

This clone showed up just a few times. The sample carries other DNA sequences with the same CDR3. J is TRBJ1-6 and V is TRBV9; the D gene is possibly TRBD1 (5 bases). This CDR3 spans 15 amino acids. Germline V gives CDR1 SGDLS, CDR2 YYNGEE. Trimming stripped 3 bases from V and 2 bases from J, with 9 bases between. The DNA for the CDR3 is TGTGCCAGCAGCGGCCAGGGTACCTATAATTCACCCCTCCACTTT. Translation gives CASSGQGTYNSPLHF.

The chain uses TRBV23-1 and TRBJ1-6; tentatively, D is TRBD1 (5 bases). TRBV23-1 is given ORF status, its function remaining uncertain. The CDR3 extends over 16 amino acids. With 2 bases removed from V and 7 bases from J, the gap between germline ends came to 15 bases. CDR3 in amino acids: CASSQIGGGKNSPLHF. The CDR3 DNA sequence: TGCGCCAGCAGTCAAATTGGGGGGGGAAAGAATTCACCCCTCCACTTT.

The V gene is TRBV6-6, the J gene TRBJ2-7; D is uncertain. The CDR3 is 14 amino acids. Germline-derived CDR1 and CDR2 are MNHNY and SVGAGI (reference sequence). V was trimmed by 4 bases and J by 3 bases, leaving 13 bases between them. Here the CDR3 reads CASSSPEENYEQYF. The CDR3 coding sequence is TGTGCCAGCAGTTCCCCGGAAGAAAACTACGAGCAGTACTTC.

The chain is built from TRBV5-1 and TRBJ1-1, with no clear D. Looked up from germline, CDR1 is SGHRS and CDR2 is YFSETQ. The CDR3 is made up of 15 amino acids. The V gene lost 0 bases and the J gene lost 5 bases, with 14 bases spanning the gap. CDR3 in amino acids: CASSLGSGVGTEAFF. The CDR3 nucleotides are TGCGCCAGCAGCTTGGGGTCGGGAGTGGGGACTGAAGCTTTCTTT.

The chain employs TRBV10-1 and TRBJ1-2; D gene uncertain. There are 13 residues in the CDR3. V lost 0 bases, J lost 1 base, and 3 bases lay in between. Germline V gene data show CDR1 as WNHNN and CDR2 as SYGVQD (reference sequence). The CDR3 sequence: CASSESINYGYTF. As DNA, the CDR3 is TGCGCCAGCAGTGAGTCGATTAACTATGGCTACACCTTC.

The CDR3 coding sequence is TGCGCCAGCAGCAGGGCCTTCACAGATACGCAGTATTTT. It specifies CASSRAFTDTQYF. The chain is built from TRBV5-1 and TRBJ2-3, with no clear D. There are 13 residues in the CDR3. With 4 bases removed from V and 2 bases from J, the gap between germline ends came to 8 bases. From germline, CDR1 is SGHRS and CDR2 YFSETQ.

The chain couples TRBV6-5 to TRBJ1-6, with 7 positions matching TRBD1. Unmatched junction bases numbered 6, after V lost 0 bases and J lost 7 bases. CDR3 length: 16 residues. CDR1 is MNHEY and CDR2 is SVGAGI in the germline V gene. CDR3 nucleotides: TGTGCCAGCAGTTACTCGATAGACAGGGTAAATTCACCCCTCCACTTT. It codes for CASSYSIDRVNSPLHF.

For the CDR3, the DNA is TGTGCCACCAGCAGAGATCATTACGCTTTTGGCTACACCTTC. Its protein product is CATSRDHYAFGYTF. The chain has TRBV15 and TRBJ1-2, with unresolved D. The V gene's germline CDR1 is LNHNV and CDR2 YYDKDF (reference sequence). This CDR3 has 14 residues. V lost 0 bases and J 7 bases, leaving 12 bases between the germline ends.

Remarks on this clone: The same CDR3 also results from other DNA sequences found in this sample. The rearrangement links TRBV11-2 to TRBJ1-6; 9 positions match TRBD1. The ends lost 1 base at V and 11 bases at J; junction bases unmatched: 0. Germline V gene sequence: CDR1 SGHAT, CDR2 FQNNGV. There are 13 residues in the CDR3. The DNA of the CDR3 is TGTGCCAGCAGCTTAGGGACAGGGGCACCCCTCCACTTT. As protein: CASSLGTGAPLHF.

V gene TRBV7-2 combines with J gene TRBJ1-1; D uncertain. The CDR3 extends over 14 amino acids. Trimming shortened V by 4 bases and J by 6 bases, and 15 bases separated the two germline ends. CDR1 and CDR2 from the germline V gene are SGHTA and FQGNSA. In DNA form, the CDR3 reads TGTGCCAGCAGCTCACGCTCCGGGTTCGCTGAAGCTTTCTTT. This sequence encodes CASSSRSGFAEAFF.